This T cell receptor beta chain was recovered during a study of regulatory T cells in long-lasting Graves disease. Study conclusions and caveats: New patients shared fewer public clonotypes (roughly 990) than persistent patients did (about 3,000). Gene preferences differed: TRBV28, TRBJ1-2, TRBJ2-5 in persistent cases.

Germline loops: CDR1 DFQATT, CDR2 SNEGSKA (reference sequence). The CDR3 has 15 residues. V lost 0 bases, J lost 3 bases, and 15 bases lay in between. TCR beta libraries were built with iRepertoire HTBI primers and Arm-PCR of CDR3 regions. TCRdb ran MiXCR on the multiplex PCR reads and lists one entry per CDR3 protein. Altogether some 460,000 distinct CDR3 sequences are present, 15% to 20% being singletons, with the ten largest covering approximately 12%. This clonotype came up many times. Its matching antigen is unknown. The time point denotes: newly diagnosed GD, antithyroid drugs for less than 3 months. Isolated PBMC RNA provided the starting material for the TCR library. The same specimen was also included in a second study, on T cells in Graves' hyperthyroidism and ophthalmopathy. This second report adds: Patients were excluded for uncontrolled infection, other autoimmune disease, pregnancy or lactation. Model-based prediction identified ophthalmopathy a median around seven months prior to its onset.

The receptor comes from a man aged 35-49 years with Graves disease. This chain links TRBV20-1 with TRBJ2-7; a possible D gene is TRBD2 (5 bases). Here the sequenced sample was peripheral blood mononuclear cells (PBMCs), taken at new diagnosis, from a patient treated with antithyroid drugs. Written as DNA, the CDR3 is TGCAGTGCTAGAGATAACATCGGGATTCACTACGAGCAGTACTTC. Translation: CSARDNIGIHYEQYF.